This T cell receptor beta chain was recorded in a study of OX40 agonist ivuxolimab in advanced cancers. For context, the study as a whole: The costimulatory receptor OX40 (CD134) was targeted by ivuxolimab, a fully human IgG2 agonistic monoclonal antibody. Intravenous ivuxolimab was administered to patients every 2 weeks at six dose levels: 0.01, 0.1, 0.3, 1.5, 3 and 10 mg/kg. Of the 50 or so patients in dose escalation, about 20 had hepatocellular carcinoma, some 15 had melanoma, 9 had renal cell carcinoma and 9 had head and neck cancer. The dose-escalation cohort was roughly 80% male with a mean age of about 65 years, ranging from roughly 23 to 90. Prior anti-PD-1, anti-PD-L1 or anti-CTLA-4 therapy was permitted, and roughly two fifths of dose-escalation patients had received checkpoint inhibitors. Partial responses were achieved by three dose-escalation patients, of whom one had hepatocellular carcinoma and two had cutaneous melanoma. The point of sequencing TCRbeta in the periphery was to test whether ivuxolimab changed TCR sequence diversity and drove clonal T-cell expansion. The paper reports the monotherapy dose-escalation portion (N = 52 patients) of the phase I ivuxolimab trial.

For sequencing of the TCRbeta CDR3 region, genomic DNA was extracted from the sorted cells. TCRbeta CDR3 regions were sequenced using the immunoSEQ Assay. TCRdb took this table from immuneACCESS and kept in-frame rearrangements with V and J called. Such tables lack part of the clones; where checked against another copy, unresolved V genes explain under half of the gap, and the rest is unexplained. The table for this sample lists around 3,700 clones; around three quarters of them were counted only once. Over 30% of the sample is taken by the ten largest. The investigation overall reported the following: Partial responders in the 0.1-3.0 mg/kg groups had among the lowest normalized peripheral clonal expansion, especially among CD8+ T cells. Low levels of normalized T-cell clonal expansion were also shown by some nonresponding patients. After ivuxolimab, more expanded clones were found on average in CD8+ T cells than in CD4+ T cells. At doses of 0.1 to 3.0 mg/kg, clonal expansion of both CD4+ and CD8+ blood T cells was observed from baseline to week 6. The antigen specificity of the clonally expanded peripheral T cells was not determined.

From the germline V gene, CDR1 is MGHRA and CDR2 is YSYEKL. The CDR3 numbers 16 residues from cysteine through phenylalanine. The only DNA kept is the CDR3, 48 bases in frame from the first base. Trimming removed 3 bases from V and 3 bases from J; the gene matches leave 11 bases unexplained. Patients with a history of autoimmune disease or receiving systemic immunosuppression were excluded from the trial. Peripheral blood for TCR sequencing was collected from all dose cohorts at baseline, on cycle 4 day 1, and on cycle 7 day 1. Samples were obtained from an open-label, multicenter, first-in-human phase I dose-escalation trial of ivuxolimab. Adults with locally advanced or metastatic melanoma, renal cell, hepatocellular, or head and neck squamous cell carcinoma were enrolled in the trial. Before TCR sequencing, CD4+ T cells and CD8+ T cells from peripheral blood were sorted into separate populations.

About this clone: What this receptor recognizes is not known. No much larger clonotype is one base removed from it; base qualities were not supplied.

The origin of this receptor is an adult with an advanced solid tumor such as melanoma, head and neck, liver or kidney cancer. Here the chain combines TRBV4-1 and TRBJ2-7, with 7 middle bases fitting TRBD1. The sequencing here drew on CD4+ or CD8+ T cells sorted from blood, taken in a trial of the OX40 agonist ivuxolimab. Here the CDR3 is given as CASSHRQGVDYYEQYF. The DNA sequence is TGCGCCAGCAGCCACCGACAGGGAGTAGACTACTACGAGCAGTACTTC.